The clone carrying this T cell receptor beta chain was counted a few times. No antigen is known for it. These data come from a study of T cells after yellow fever vaccination. This CDR3 has 16 residues. Germline V gene data show CDR1 as DFQATT and CDR2 as SNEGSKA (reference sequence). Trimming cost V 1 base and J 4 bases, with 17 bases left between them. TCRdb redid the calling of the 5' RACE reads with MiXCR, one entry per CDR3 protein. This sample carries some 390,000 distinct CDR3 sequences, more than 5.5% of them seen once, and the ten largest clones take 15%. Findings of the study overall: Booster sampling recovered most clones from primary vaccination (nearly 98% CD4, approximately 88% CD8).

Sequences were derived from PBMCs, sampled 5 days after the yellow fever booster vaccination. The chain links TRBV20-1 to TRBJ2-1, with a weak D call TRBD2 (5 bases). The sequence was obtained from a man aged 30 to 45 who received the YFV17D yellow fever vaccine. The CDR3 nucleotides read TGCAGTGCTAGAGCCCTGGAGGACTTCGGATACAATGAGCAGTTCTTC. This gives the protein CSARALEDFGYNEQFF.